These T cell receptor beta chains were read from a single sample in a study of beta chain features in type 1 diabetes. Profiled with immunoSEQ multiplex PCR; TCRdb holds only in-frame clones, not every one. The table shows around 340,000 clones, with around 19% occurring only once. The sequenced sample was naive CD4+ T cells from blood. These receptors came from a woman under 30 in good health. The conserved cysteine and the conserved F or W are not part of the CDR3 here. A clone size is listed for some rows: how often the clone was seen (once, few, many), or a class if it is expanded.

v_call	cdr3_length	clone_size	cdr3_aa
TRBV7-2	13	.	ASSLGGQGYNEQF
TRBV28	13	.	ASTEPGQGEYEQY
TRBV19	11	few	AVSRGSNQPQH
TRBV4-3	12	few	ASSQAVGQGGQY
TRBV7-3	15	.	ASSLTGGASGDNEQF
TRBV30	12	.	AWRLAGLQETQY
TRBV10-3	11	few	AISGGSGYEQY
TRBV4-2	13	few	ASSQGAPSSYEQY
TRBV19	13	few	ASETGAAGTDTQY
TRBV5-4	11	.	ASSRDFYNEQF
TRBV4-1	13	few	ASSQEQTGPYEQY
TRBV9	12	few	ASSVDGGTGELF
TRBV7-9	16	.	ASSRPGLADTGKNIQY
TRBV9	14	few	ASSVGPSGGFYEQY
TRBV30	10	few	AWTSGPYEQY
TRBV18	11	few	ASSRSGTDTQY
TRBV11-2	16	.	ASSLRGLAGYLGGVLT
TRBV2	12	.	ASTMGGVGTEAF